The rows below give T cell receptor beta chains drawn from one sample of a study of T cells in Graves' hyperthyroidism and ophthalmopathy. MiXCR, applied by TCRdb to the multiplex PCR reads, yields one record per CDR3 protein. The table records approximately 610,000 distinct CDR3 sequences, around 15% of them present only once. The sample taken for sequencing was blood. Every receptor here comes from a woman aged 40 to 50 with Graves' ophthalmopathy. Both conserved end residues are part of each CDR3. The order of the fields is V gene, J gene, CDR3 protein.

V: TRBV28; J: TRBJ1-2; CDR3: CASSLTGENYGYTF
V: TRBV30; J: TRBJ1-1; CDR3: CAWDYRGDTEAFF
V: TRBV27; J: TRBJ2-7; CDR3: CASSLTSYSYEQYF
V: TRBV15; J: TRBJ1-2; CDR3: CATSKRGDRRNYGYTF
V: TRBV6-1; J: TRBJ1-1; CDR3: CASSEVGGTEAFF
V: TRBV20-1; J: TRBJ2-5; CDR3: CSAIPPGQGTVETQYF
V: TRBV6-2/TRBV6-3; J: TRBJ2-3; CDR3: CASSSPTGQGGSTDTQYF
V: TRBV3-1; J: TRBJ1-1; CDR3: CASAQRGSDTEAFF
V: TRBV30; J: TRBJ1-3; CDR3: CAESSGNTIYF
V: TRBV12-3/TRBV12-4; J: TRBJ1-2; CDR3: CASSGTGIGYTF
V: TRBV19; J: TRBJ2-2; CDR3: CASSPGSRPPTRELFF
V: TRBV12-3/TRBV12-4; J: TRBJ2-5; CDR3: CASRSGTGQETQYF
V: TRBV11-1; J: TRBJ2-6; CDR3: CASSSTGGFSGANVLTF
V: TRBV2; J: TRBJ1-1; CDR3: CASSRDGRDTEAFF
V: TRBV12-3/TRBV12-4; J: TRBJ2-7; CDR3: CASSLSTGVYEQYF
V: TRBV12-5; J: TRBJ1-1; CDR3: CASEGEGASEAFF
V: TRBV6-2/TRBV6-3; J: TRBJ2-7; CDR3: CASSYSTGLAHYEQYF
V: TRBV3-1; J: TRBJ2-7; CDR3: CASTDEGDYEQYF
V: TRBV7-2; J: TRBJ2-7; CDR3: CASSLDGMYEQYF
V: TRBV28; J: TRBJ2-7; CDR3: CASSPTGTGNFYEQYF
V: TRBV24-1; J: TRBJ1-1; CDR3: CATSDPPGTEAFF
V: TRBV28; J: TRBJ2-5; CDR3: CASSLSASGGRETQYF
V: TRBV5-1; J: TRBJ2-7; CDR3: CASSLDPGSGREQYF
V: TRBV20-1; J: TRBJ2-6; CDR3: CSATQEGPGANVLTF
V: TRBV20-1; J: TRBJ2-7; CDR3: CSAGRTSGSGYEQYF
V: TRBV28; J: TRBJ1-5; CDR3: CASSLRVPNQPQHF
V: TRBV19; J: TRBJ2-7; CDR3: CASSHRDLYEQYF
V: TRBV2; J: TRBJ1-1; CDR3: CATHGGGMNTEAFF
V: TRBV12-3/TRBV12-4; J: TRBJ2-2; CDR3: CASSPRGAGPTGELFF
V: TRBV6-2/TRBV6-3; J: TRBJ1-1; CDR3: CASSFYRAQGEAFF
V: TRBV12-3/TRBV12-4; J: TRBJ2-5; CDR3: CASSETGQGQETQYF
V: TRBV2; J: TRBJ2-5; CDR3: CASSEDRSETQYF
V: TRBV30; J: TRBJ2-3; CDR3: CAWRPGLHTDTQYF
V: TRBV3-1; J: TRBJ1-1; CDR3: CASTTGAAEAFF
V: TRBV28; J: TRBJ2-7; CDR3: CASSLTEAYKQYF
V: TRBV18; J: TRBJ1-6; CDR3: CASSPQPGKYNSPLHF
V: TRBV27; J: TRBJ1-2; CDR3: CASRKTGMNYGYTF
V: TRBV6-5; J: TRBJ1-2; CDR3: CASSFGHPYGYTF
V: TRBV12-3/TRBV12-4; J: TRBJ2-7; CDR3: CASSLSARGGYEQYF
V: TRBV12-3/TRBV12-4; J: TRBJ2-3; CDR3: CASSQGTSGYTDTQYF
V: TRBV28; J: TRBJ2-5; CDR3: CASSSPGLARTQYF
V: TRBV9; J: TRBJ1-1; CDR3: CASSVDDENTEAFF
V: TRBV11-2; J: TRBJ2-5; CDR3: CASSSYPARGQETQYF
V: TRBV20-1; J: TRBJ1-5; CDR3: CSAGTGQGQPQHF
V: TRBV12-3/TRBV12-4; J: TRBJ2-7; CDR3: CASSSSDRTYEQYF
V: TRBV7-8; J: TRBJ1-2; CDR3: CASSFIQGAFEGGYTF
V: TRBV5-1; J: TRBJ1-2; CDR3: CASSLGQMNSYGYTF
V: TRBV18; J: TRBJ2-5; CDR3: CASSPPAPIQETQYF
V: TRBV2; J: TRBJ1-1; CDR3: CASDSGYTEAFF
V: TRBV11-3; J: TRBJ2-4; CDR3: CASLGGVAKNIQYF
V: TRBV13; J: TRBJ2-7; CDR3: CASSLSGANSYEQYF
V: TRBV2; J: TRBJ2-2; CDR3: CASISRVLGGELFF
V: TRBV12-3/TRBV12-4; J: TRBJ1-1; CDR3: CASSLAYGNTEAFF
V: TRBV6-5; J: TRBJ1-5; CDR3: CASNLQGTEPQHF
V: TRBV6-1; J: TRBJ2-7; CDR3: CAASPSSGRAVEQYF
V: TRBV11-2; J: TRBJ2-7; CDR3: CASSLETGYFYEQYF
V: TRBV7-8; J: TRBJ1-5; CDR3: CASSSGRDRRFSNQPQHF
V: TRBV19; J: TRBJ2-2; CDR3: CASSIAGFQGTGELFF
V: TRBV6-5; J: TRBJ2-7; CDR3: CASSYGGPGYEQYF
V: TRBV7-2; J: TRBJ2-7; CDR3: CASSFRQGFTYEQYF